Each of the 15 T cell receptor beta chains below was sequenced from the same sample in a study of T cell responses to AZD1222 COVID-19 vaccine. Generated by immunoSEQ multiplex PCR, the TCRdb table keeps only in-frame clones and is missing some. The table has 150,000 to 200,000 clones, approximately 90% seen once. This sample comprised peripheral blood, obtained on day 0 of AZD1222 vaccination. Receptors were obtained from an adult in good health.

The V call is TRBV7-2, the J call TRBJ2-1, with TRBD2 matching 7 bases. There are 16 residues in the CDR3. V shed 1 base, J shed 7 bases, and the junction held 10 bases outside the gene matches. Germline CDR1 is SGHTA and CDR2 is FQGNSA. The CDR3 DNA reads as TGTGCCAGCAGCTTAGGGGGCGGGGAGGGTTGGAATGAGCAGTTCTTC. It encodes CASSLGGGEGWNEQFF.

The CDR3: CATSREGQSGNYGYTF. The DNA of the CDR3 is TGTGCCACCAGCAGAGAGGGACAGAGCGGTAACTATGGCTACACCTTC. J is TRBJ1-2 and V is TRBV15; TRBD1 agrees at 7 bases. This CDR3 contains 16 residues. Germline V gives CDR1 LNHNV, CDR2 YYDKDF (reference sequence). Trimming removed 0 bases from V and 1 base from J; junction bases left unmatched: 5.

This clone is a singleton in its sample. The V call is TRBV2, the J call TRBJ2-2; weak D call: TRBD2 (6 bases). V lost 8 bases and J lost 5, with 6 bases in between. The CDR3 runs 11 residues. Per the germline V gene, CDR1 is SNHLY and CDR2 is FYNNEI. CDR3 DNA: TGTGCCAGCCGGGAGACCGGGGAGCTGTTTTTT. Its protein is CASRETGELFF.

The gene calls are TRBV5-1 and TRBJ1-4; 9 bases align to TRBD1. V shed 4 bases, J shed 0 bases, and the junction held 4 bases outside the gene matches. The V gene's germline CDR1 is SGHRS and CDR2 YFSETQ. This CDR3 has 16 residues. The CDR3 bases are TGCGCCAGCAGCCGAGGGACAGGGACAACTAATGAAAAACTGTTTTTT. Translation gives CASSRGTGTTNEKLFF.

The genes are TRBV28 and TRBJ2-1; 10 positions agree with TRBD2. V shed 6 bases and J 3 bases; nucleotides not matched to a gene: 11. CDR3 length equals 17 residues. The germline CDR1 and CDR2 sequences are MDHEN and SYDVKM. The CDR3: CASSSVPSSGSYNEQFF. CDR3 DNA: TGTGCCAGCAGCTCGGTCCCCTCTAGCGGGAGCTACAATGAGCAGTTCTTC.

This clone was seen a few times. CDR3 coding DNA: TGTGCCAGTACCCCCCGGGCAGGGCTTAATCAGCCCCAGCATTTT. This translates into CASTPRAGLNQPQHF. The rearrangement links TRBV19 to TRBJ1-5; possible D gene TRBD1, 5 bases. Trimming cost V 7 bases and J 4 bases, with 17 bases left between them. The CDR3 spans 15 residues. The germline gives CDR1 LNHDA, CDR2 SQIVND (reference sequence).

J is TRBJ1-2 and V is TRBV27; D is possibly TRBD1 (5 bases). Germline lookup yields CDR1 MNHEY and CDR2 SMNVEV (reference sequence). Trimming cost V 5 bases and J 2 bases, with 18 bases left between them. CDR3 size: 16 residues. The CDR3 region has the DNA TGTGCCAGCAGTACACTTGGGGCAGGGAAGAACTATGGCTACACCTTC. This codes for CASSTLGAGKNYGYTF.

Written as DNA, the CDR3 is TGTGCCAGCAGCCGGACGGGACAGGGGGACTATGGCTACACCTTC. It encodes CASSRTGQGDYGYTF. V is TRBV5-8 and J is TRBJ1-2, with TRBD1 matching over 11 bases. Germline CDR1 is SGHTS and CDR2 is YDEGEE. CDR3 length: 15 amino acids. Unmatched junction bases numbered 5, after V lost 4 bases and J lost 3 bases.

This sequence joins TRBV5-1 and TRBJ2-7; TRBD1 aligns across 7 bases. This CDR3 is built from 14 residues. The ends lost 2 bases at V and 1 base at J; junction bases unmatched: 3. Germline CDR1 reads SGHRS; CDR2 reads YFSETQ. The CDR3 sequence: CASSLRTGSYEQYF. The DNA of the CDR3 is TGCGCCAGCAGCTTAAGGACAGGTTCCTACGAGCAGTACTTC.

J is TRBJ2-7 and V is TRBV23-1, with 10 bases lining up with TRBD2. TRBV23-1 is reported as an ORF; its role is uncertain. V shed 7 bases and J 3 bases; nucleotides not matched to a gene: 12. The CDR3 totals 16 residues. CDR3 nucleotides: TGCGCCAGCACCCTCCCGGGACTAGCGACAAACTACGAGCAGTACTTC. It encodes CASTLPGLATNYEQYF.

V and J are TRBV5-4 and TRBJ1-2; TRBD1 matches 8 bases. Germline assignment: CDR1 SGHNT and CDR2 YYREEE (reference sequence). CDR3 length: 16 amino acids. The junction had 10 bases not matched to a gene; V was cut back by 0 bases and J by 6 bases. DNA of the CDR3: TGTGCCAGCAGCTTGGATTTTGGACAGGGAATAAATGGCTACACCTTC. Protein product: CASSLDFGQGINGYTF.

The rearrangement uses TRBV5-4 and TRBJ1-4; the match to TRBD1 covers 10 bases. V lost 0 bases to trimming and J lost 8 bases; unmatched junction nucleotides: 7. CDR1 and CDR2 from the germline V gene are SGHNT and YYREEE (reference sequence). CDR3 length equals 16 residues. The CDR3: CASSLARTGGGEKLFF. CDR3 DNA: TGTGCCAGCAGCTTGGCAAGGACAGGGGGTGGCGAAAAACTGTTTTTT.

The chain is built from TRBV28 and TRBJ1-2; D gene ambiguous. V was trimmed by 3 bases and J by 4 bases, leaving 9 bases between them. The CDR3 runs 13 residues. Germline-derived CDR1 and CDR2 are MDHEN and SYDVKM. The CDR3 region has the DNA TGTGCCAGCAGTTTGGGATCCTCCTATGGCTACACCTTC. This gives the protein CASSLGSSYGYTF.

In nucleotides, the CDR3 is TGTGCCTGGAGTGGGGGGACAGGACCTTTCTACGAGCAGTACTTC. This sequence encodes CAWSGGTGPFYEQYF. The rearrangement uses TRBV30 and TRBJ2-7; TRBD1 matches 8 bases. J gave up 3 bases and V 1 base, and 8 bases lay outside the gene matches. The CDR3 covers 15 residues. Per the germline V gene, CDR1 is GTSNPN and CDR2 is SVGIG (reference sequence).

The chain uses TRBV7-2 and TRBJ1-2, with 9 bases that match TRBD1. V lost 5 bases and J lost 8; bases outside the gene matches: 6. From germline, CDR1 is SGHTA and CDR2 FQGNSA. The CDR3 consists of 13 residues. The CDR3 is CASSRDRVVGYTF. The CDR3 nucleotides are TGTGCCAGCAGCCGGGACAGGGTAGTAGGCTACACCTTC.